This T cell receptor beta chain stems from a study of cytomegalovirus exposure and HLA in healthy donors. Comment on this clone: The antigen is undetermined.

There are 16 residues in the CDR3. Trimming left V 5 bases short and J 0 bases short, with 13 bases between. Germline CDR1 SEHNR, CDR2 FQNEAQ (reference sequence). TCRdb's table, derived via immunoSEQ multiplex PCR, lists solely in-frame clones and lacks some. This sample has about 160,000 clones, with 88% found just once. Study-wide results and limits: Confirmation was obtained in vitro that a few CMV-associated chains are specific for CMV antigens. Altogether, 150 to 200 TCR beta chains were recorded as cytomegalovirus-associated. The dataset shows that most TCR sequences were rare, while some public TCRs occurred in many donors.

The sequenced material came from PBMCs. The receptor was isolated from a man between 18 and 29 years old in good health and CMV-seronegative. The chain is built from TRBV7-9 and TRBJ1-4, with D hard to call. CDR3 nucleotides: TGTGCCAGCAGCCGACGGAGTACTGCAACTAATGAAAAACTGTTTTTT. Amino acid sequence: CASSRRSTATNEKLFF.